These 21 T cell receptor beta chains were sequenced from one sample in a study of vaccination and CD4 T cells after COVID-19. Treatment defined: roughly ten-day PBMC culture with coronavirus spike peptide pools or control peptides (ViraFEST assay). These receptors lack a known antigen. Sequenced with the Oncomine TCR Beta short-read assay was DNA taken from cultured CD4+ T cells. TCRdb recomputed calls from the PCR reads with MiXCR, one row per CDR3 protein. The sample includes 12,000 or so distinct CDR3 sequences, roughly 77% seen only once; the top ten take about a tenth. The sample taken for sequencing was CD4+ T cells from blood, cultured in vitro. The source of these receptors is a human donor who had recovered from COVID-19.

CDR3 loop: CASSLVAGATDTQYF. CDR3 bases: TGTGCCAGCAGCTTAGTAGCGGGAGCCACAGATACGCAGTATTTT. The V and J genes are TRBV11-2 and TRBJ2-3, with 9 bases lining up with TRBD2. Trimming took 1 base from V and 2 from J; bases not matched to a gene: 1. This CDR3 region has 15 residues. Germline-derived CDR1 and CDR2 are SGHAT and FQNNGV.

The chain is built from TRBV19 and TRBJ1-5; D may be TRBD1 (6 bases). From germline, CDR1 is LNHDA and CDR2 SQIVND (reference sequence). Between the trimmed V and J ends, which lost 3 bases and 6 bases, there was a span of 9 bases. The CDR3 is made up of 13 amino acids. CDR3 protein: CASSIGGPQPQHF. CDR3 DNA sequence: TGTGCCAGTAGTATTGGGGGCCCTCAGCCCCAGCATTTT.

CDR3 sequence reads: CASSEKRGGGEANTEAFF. For the CDR3, the DNA is TGTGCCAGCAGTGAAAAGCGGGGGGGCGGGGAGGCGAACACTGAAGCTTTCTTT. The V gene is TRBV6-1, the J gene TRBJ1-1; perhaps TRBD1 as D (6 bases). Per germline, CDR1 MNHNS and CDR2 SASEGT. The CDR3 runs 18 residues. The V and J ends lost 2 bases and 1 base respectively, with 20 bases between them.

The genes are TRBV27 and TRBJ1-1, with TRBD1 matching 8 bases. There are 17 residues in the CDR3. The germline CDR1 and CDR2 sequences are MNHEY and SMNVEV (reference sequence). V lost 4 bases to trimming and J lost 1 base; unmatched junction nucleotides: 11. CDR3 sequence reads: CASSSGQGRKRNTEAFF. CDR3 in DNA: TGTGCCAGCAGTTCCGGACAGGGTAGGAAGAGGAACACTGAAGCTTTCTTT.

This clonotype turned up a few times. The V call is TRBV20-1, the J call TRBJ2-3; D is undetermined. This CDR3 is built from 12 residues. V dropped 6 bases and J dropped 1 base, with 8 bases sitting between them. CDR1 and CDR2 (germline): DFQATT, SNEGSKA (reference sequence). CDR3 coding DNA: TGCAGTGCCAAAATCCGCACAGATACGCAGTATTTT. It specifies CSAKIRTDTQYF.

This clonotype was observed a single time. This chain links TRBV7-2 with TRBJ2-5, with 11 bases fitting TRBD2. Looked up from germline, CDR1 is SGHTA and CDR2 is FQGNSA. Trimming at V came to 4 bases and at J to 4 bases, leaving 11 bases not matched to a gene. This CDR3 region has 17 residues. This CDR3 is CASSSGIRLAGRETQYF. CDR3 nucleotides: TGTGCCAGCAGCTCAGGGATTCGACTAGCGGGACGAGAGACCCAGTACTTC. The variable domain in full, completed from reference TRBV7-2 and TRBJ2-5, reads GAGVSQSPSNKVTEKGKDVELRCDPISGHTALYWYRQSLGQGLEFLIYFQGNSAPDKSGLPSDRFSAERTGGSVSTLTIQRTQQEDSAVYLCASSSGIRLAGRETQYFGPGTRLLVL.

This clonotype occurred a few times. The chain joins TRBV9 to TRBJ1-5; D is unresolved. The germline V gene has CDR1 SGDLS and CDR2 YYNGEE. The CDR3 sequence is 15 residues long. Trimming took off 3 bases at V and 5 bases at J, with 15 bases between the two ends. CDR3: CASSADGYGDQPQHF. The CDR3 DNA reads TGTGCCAGCAGCGCGGACGGATACGGGGATCAGCCCCAGCATTTT. Looking up the rest from reference TRBV9 and TRBJ1-5 gives the full variable domain: DSGVTQTPKHLITATGQRVTLRCSPRSGDLSVYWYQQSLDQGLQFLIQYYNGEERAKGNILERFSAQQFPDLHSELNLSSLELGDSALYFCASSADGYGDQPQHFGDGTRLSIL.

The V gene is TRBV7-2, the J gene TRBJ2-2; D call uncertain. The CDR3 contains 16 residues. Deletions cut 2 bases from V and 2 bases from J, with 12 bases between. Per the germline V gene, CDR1 is SGHTA and CDR2 is FQGNSA. CDR3 in DNA: TGTGCCAGCAGCTTACGTCGCGGATTAAACACCGGGGAGCTGTTTTTT. This sequence encodes CASSLRRGLNTGELFF.

The sample holds one count of this clonotype. The chain recombines TRBV24-1 with TRBJ1-2, with D possibly being TRBD1 (5 bases). CDR3 length equals 14 residues. Trimming pared 5 bases from V and 7 bases from J, leaving 16 bases between. Germline assignment: CDR1 KGHDR and CDR2 SFDVKD. The CDR3 DNA reads as TGTGCCACCAGTGCCGGAGGGGCCTATGGTGGCTACACCTTC. It specifies CATSAGGAYGGYTF.

The chain links TRBV20-1 to TRBJ2-6, with D possibly TRBD1 on 6 matching bases. CDR3 length equals 19 residues. Looked up from germline, CDR1 is DFQATT and CDR2 is SNEGSKA (reference sequence). Deletions cut 3 bases from V and 0 bases from J, with 21 bases between. CDR3 DNA sequence: TGCAGTGCTAGTTTCTTTAGGACAGAATTTGGCTCTGGGGCCAACGTCCTGACTTTC. Translated: CSASFFRTEFGSGANVLTF.

The chain is built from TRBV20-1 and TRBJ1-6; a possible D gene is TRBD1 (6 bases). The germline V and J ends were trimmed by 0 bases and 9 bases, with 12 bases remaining between them. CDR3 length: 14 residues. Germline values: CDR1 DFQATT, CDR2 SNEGSKA (reference sequence). The DNA for the CDR3 is TGCAGTGCTAGAGAACAGGGTTTTGGTTCACCCCTCCACTTT. It translates to CSAREQGFGSPLHF.

The rearrangement uses TRBV5-1 and TRBJ2-1; 9 bases map to TRBD1. Germline loops: CDR1 SGHRS, CDR2 YFSETQ. J gave up 1 base and V 4 bases, and 3 bases lay outside the gene matches. This CDR3 region has 15 residues. CDR3 coding DNA: TGCGCCAGCAGCCCGGACAGGGGATCCTACAATGAGCAGTTCTTC. This encodes CASSPDRGSYNEQFF.

The sample holds a few counts of this clonotype. This chain links TRBV6-1 with TRBJ1-1, with D possibly being TRBD1 (6 bases). V was clipped by 8 bases and J by 0 bases, with 16 bases between them. Germline-derived CDR1 and CDR2 are MNHNS and SASEGT. The CDR3 is made up of 15 amino acids. CDR3 bases: TGTGCCAGCGGACCCTCGACAGGCATGAACACTGAAGCTTTCTTT. This encodes CASGPSTGMNTEAFF.

The rearrangement uses TRBV20-1 and TRBJ2-5; tentatively, D is TRBD1 (7 bases). Germline V gene data show CDR1 as DFQATT and CDR2 as SNEGSKA (reference sequence). This CDR3 spans 12 amino acids. V lost 6 bases and J 5 bases, leaving 13 bases between the germline ends. The CDR3: CSAGRGRETQYF. CDR3 DNA: TGCAGTGCGGGCAGGGGGAGGGAGACCCAGTACTTC.

The gene calls are TRBV5-1 and TRBJ2-5; 7 bases are a match to TRBD1. The J segment lost 3 bases and the V segment lost 3 bases, leaving 5 bases of the junction unmatched. This CDR3 contains 14 residues. Germline assignment: CDR1 SGHRS and CDR2 YFSETQ. CDR3 residues: CASSSGTAEETQYF. The CDR3 DNA follows: TGCGCCAGCAGCTCTGGGACAGCAGAAGAGACCCAGTACTTC.

The rearrangement uses TRBV12-3 or TRBV12-4 and TRBJ2-7; D possibly uses TRBD1 or TRBD2 (6 bases each). This CDR3 is 14 amino acids long. The V end was cut by 4 bases, the J end by 3 bases, with 13 bases between. CDR3 loop: CASSYLGGGYEQYF. The DNA of the CDR3 is TGTGCCAGCAGTTACTTAGGGGGAGGCTACGAGCAGTACTTC.

The chain joins TRBV2 to TRBJ1-2; possible D gene TRBD1, 6 bases. The CDR3 is made up of 15 amino acids. The germline CDR1 and CDR2 sequences are SNHLY and FYNNEI. V gave up 4 bases and J gave up 6 bases, with 18 bases separating them. The CDR3 spells CASSVVPTQGNGYTF. CDR3 sequence (DNA): TGTGCCAGCAGTGTAGTCCCCACTCAGGGGAATGGCTACACCTTC.

This clonotype was detected only once. The CDR3 nucleotides are TGTGCCAGCTCACCCCGGGACAGGGGGCCTTCTAACTATGGCTACACCTTC. Its translation is CASSPRDRGPSNYGYTF. J is TRBJ1-2 and V is TRBV18; 12 bases fit TRBD1. There are 17 residues in the CDR3. V was pared by 3 bases and J by 0 bases, with 5 bases of the junction left unmatched. Germline V gives CDR1 KGHSH, CDR2 LQKENI.

V is TRBV12-3 or TRBV12-4 and J is TRBJ1-5, with a weak D call TRBD1 (5 bases). The CDR3 extends over 16 amino acids. Deletions cut 7 bases from V and 3 bases from J, with 19 bases between. The CDR3, as DNA: TGTGCCAGCACCCCGGGGAGGGGCGGGAACAATCAGCCCCAGCATTTT. Translation: CASTPGRGGNNQPQHF.

By its share, this clonotype is medium-sized (0.01 to 0.1%). This rearrangement joins TRBV19 to TRBJ2-4, with 7 nucleotides matching TRBD2. This CDR3 is built from 16 residues. CDR1 LNHDA and CDR2 SQIVND come from the germline V gene (reference sequence). J was trimmed by 0 bases and V by 5 bases; bases with no gene match: 7. The CDR3 loop reads CASSRRGDLAKNIQYF. CDR3 bases: TGTGCCAGTAGTCGCCGGGGGGACCTAGCCAAAAACATTCAGTACTTC.

The chain combines TRBV19 with TRBJ1-2; 7 bases map to TRBD1. This CDR3 spans 14 amino acids. V lost 8 bases to trimming and J lost 0 bases; unmatched junction nucleotides: 6. In germline, CDR1 is LNHDA, CDR2 SQIVND (reference sequence). This CDR3 is CASERGQPNYGYTF. CDR3 in DNA: TGTGCCAGTGAGAGGGGACAGCCTAACTATGGCTACACCTTC.